This T cell receptor (beta chain) was identified in a study of preoperative IRX-2 immunotherapy in early breast cancer. Specified treatment: preoperative locoregional IRX-2 cytokine immunotherapy. Samples came from a phase Ib trial of preoperative locoregional IRX-2 cytokine immunotherapy. Only a few counts were recorded for this clone. An end of the junction differs from the germline gene, which may be a read error. Using immunoSEQ multiplex PCR, the repertoire was profiled, and TCRdb retains in-frame clones only, with some absent. Altogether 25,000 to 30,000 clones are present, about three quarters being singletons, with the ten largest covering 6.8%. The germline gives CDR1 MNHGY, CDR2 SAAAGT. The CDR3 length is 14 residues.

This TCR came from a human donor with breast cancer. The specimen was lymph node tissue, collected after IRX-2 immunotherapy. The V and J genes are TRBV6-8 and TRBJ2-1; D not certain. The CDR3 sequence: CASSDSDSYNEQFF. The CDR3 coding sequence is TGTGCCAGCAGTGACTCGGACTCCTACAATGAGCAGTTCTTC.